These 9 T cell receptor beta chains were all obtained from the same sample, sequenced in a study of shared clonotypes between healthy human individuals. Using immunoSEQ multiplex PCR, the repertoire was profiled, and TCRdb retains in-frame clones only, with some absent. The sample holds millions of clones; 85% to 95% are singletons and the top ten take 0.39%. The sample comprised naive CD4+ T cells from PBMCs. As for subset: CD45RA+ positively selected. The receptors were gathered from a man between 18 and 35 years old in good health. Some clones in this sample may be carry-over from other donors' samples.

As to this clone: This specimen includes other DNA sequences encoding the same CDR3. V gene TRBV28 combines with J gene TRBJ2-7; 9 bases fit TRBD2. The CDR3 loop spans 15 amino acids. Trimming took 6 bases from V and 2 from J; bases not matched to a gene: 8. Germline-derived CDR1 and CDR2 are MDHEN and SYDVKM. This CDR3 is CASSPGLAGAYEQYF. CDR3 in DNA: TGTGCCAGCAGCCCGGGATTAGCGGGAGCCTACGAGCAGTACTTC.

The CDR3 protein is CASSPLVPGGSNEQFF. The CDR3 nucleotides read TGTGCCAGCAGCCCACTGGTGCCAGGGGGCTCCAATGAGCAGTTCTTC. The chain recombines TRBV5-6 with TRBJ2-1; 8 bases map to TRBD1. Germline values: CDR1 SGHDT, CDR2 YYEEEE. This CDR3 has 16 amino acids. With 4 bases clipped from V and 6 bases from J, the junction kept 12 bases outside the gene matches.

This CDR3 is CASSPTASGVSYNEQFF. CDR3 DNA sequence: TGTGCCAGCAGCCCCACGGCATCCGGGGTCTCCTACAATGAGCAGTTCTTC. This sequence joins TRBV5-4 and TRBJ2-1, with D possibly TRBD2 on 5 matching bases. CDR3 length equals 17 residues. V lost 4 bases and J 0 bases, leaving 17 bases between the germline ends. The germline CDR1 and CDR2 sequences are SGHNT and YYREEE (reference sequence). Full variable domain (missing parts from reference TRBV5-4 and TRBJ2-1): ETGVTQSPTHLIKTRGQQVTLRCSSQSGHNTVSWYQQALGQGPQFIFQYYREEENGRGNFPPRFSGLQFPNYSSELNVNALELDDSALYLCASSPTASGVSYNEQFFGPGTRLTVL.

V usage is TRBV5-1 and J usage is TRBJ2-7, with 7 bases lining up with TRBD1. The CDR3 totals 12 residues. V was pared by 3 bases and J by 5 bases, with 2 bases of the junction left unmatched. Germline lookup yields CDR1 SGHRS and CDR2 YFSETQ. The CDR3 here is CASSWDRNEQYF. The CDR3 DNA reads as TGCGCCAGCAGCTGGGACAGAAACGAGCAGTACTTC.

The gene calls are TRBV4-1 and TRBJ2-5, with TRBD2 identical over 10 bases. Looked up from germline, CDR1 is MGHRA and CDR2 is YSYEKL. The CDR3 is made up of 18 amino acids. J lost 2 bases, V lost 2 bases, and 11 bases had no gene match. The CDR3 protein is CASSQPTTLAGVQETQYF. CDR3 sequence (DNA): TGCGCCAGCAGCCAACCCACGACGCTAGCGGGAGTACAAGAGACCCAGTACTTC.

The chain links TRBV27 to TRBJ2-7; no clear D gene. V lost 8 bases and J lost 2, with 4 bases in between. The CDR3 totals 10 residues. Germline-derived CDR1 and CDR2 are MNHEY and SMNVEV (reference sequence). CDR3 region: CASRPYEQYF. The CDR3 DNA is TGTGCCAGCCGGCCCTACGAGCAGTACTTC.

V gene TRBV28 combines with J gene TRBJ1-4; D unresolved. Deletions cut 5 bases from V and 11 bases from J, with 18 bases between. CDR1 and CDR2 (germline): MDHEN, SYDVKM. The CDR3 runs 14 residues. This chain's CDR3 is CASSPDYPTSKLFF. The DNA of the CDR3 is TGTGCCAGCAGTCCCGATTATCCGACGTCGAAACTGTTTTTT.

The rearrangement uses TRBV14 and TRBJ2-6; the match to TRBD1 covers 10 bases. V shed 1 base, J shed 0 bases, and the junction held 0 bases outside the gene matches. Germline V lookup: CDR1 SGHDN, CDR2 FVKESK. The length of the CDR3 is 17 residues. CDR3 region: CASSQGTGGSGANVLTF. The DNA for the CDR3 is TGTGCCAGCAGCCAAGGGACAGGGGGCTCTGGGGCCAACGTCCTGACTTTC. The full variable domain, its missing parts supplied by reference TRBV14 and TRBJ2-6, is EAGVTQFPSHSVIEKGQTVTLRCDPISGHDNLYWYRRVMGKEIKFLLHFVKESKQDESGMPNNRFLAERTGGTYSTLKVQPAELEDSGVYFCASSQGTGGSGANVLTFGAGSRLTVL.

The chain is built from TRBV7-3 and TRBJ2-2, with D perhaps matching TRBD2 (5 bases). The ends were cut back, 0 bases at V and 2 bases at J, with 13 bases in the middle. From germline, CDR1 is SGHTA and CDR2 FQGTGA. The CDR3 covers 17 residues. CDR3 coding DNA: TGTGCCAGCAGCTTAACCCCACTAGTTACTAACACCGGGGAGCTGTTTTTT. Protein product: CASSLTPLVTNTGELFF. Filled out from reference TRBV7-3 and TRBJ2-2, the complete variable domain reads GAGVSQTPSNKVTEKGKYVELRCDPISGHTALYWYRQSLGQGPEFLIYFQGTGAADDSGLPNDRFFAVRPEGSVSTLKIQRTERGDSAVYLCASSLTPLVTNTGELFFGEGSRLTVL.